Presented here are 2 T cell receptor beta chains from one specimen sequenced in a study of T cell changes during pregnancy in multiple sclerosis. Repertoires were generated with immunoSEQ multiplex PCR, while TCRdb's copy carries only in-frame clones and drops some. The sample includes tens of thousands of clones, approximately 92% of them seen just once. Sequences were derived from peripheral blood, sampled in the second trimester of pregnancy. Receptor source: a female donor with multiple sclerosis, enrolled in a pregnancy study.

In this sample, this clone turned up a few times. The chain carries TRBV5-1 and TRBJ2-5; perhaps TRBD2 as D (7 bases). The CDR3 is made up of 15 amino acids. Per germline, CDR1 SGHRS and CDR2 YFSETQ. V was clipped by 2 bases and J by 5 bases, with 16 bases between them. CDR3 in amino acids: CASSLRGGAGETQYF. As DNA, the CDR3 is TGCGCCAGCAGCTTAAGAGGGGGGGCCGGGGAGACCCAGTACTTC.

V gene TRBV9 combines with J gene TRBJ1-3; 9 bases agree with TRBD1. In germline, CDR1 is SGDLS, CDR2 YYNGEE. This CDR3 comprises 16 residues. V shed 4 bases and J 2 bases; nucleotides not matched to a gene: 7. The CDR3 reads CASSTDRGIAGNTIYF. As DNA, the CDR3 is TGTGCCAGCAGCACCGACAGGGGGATCGCTGGAAACACCATATATTTT.